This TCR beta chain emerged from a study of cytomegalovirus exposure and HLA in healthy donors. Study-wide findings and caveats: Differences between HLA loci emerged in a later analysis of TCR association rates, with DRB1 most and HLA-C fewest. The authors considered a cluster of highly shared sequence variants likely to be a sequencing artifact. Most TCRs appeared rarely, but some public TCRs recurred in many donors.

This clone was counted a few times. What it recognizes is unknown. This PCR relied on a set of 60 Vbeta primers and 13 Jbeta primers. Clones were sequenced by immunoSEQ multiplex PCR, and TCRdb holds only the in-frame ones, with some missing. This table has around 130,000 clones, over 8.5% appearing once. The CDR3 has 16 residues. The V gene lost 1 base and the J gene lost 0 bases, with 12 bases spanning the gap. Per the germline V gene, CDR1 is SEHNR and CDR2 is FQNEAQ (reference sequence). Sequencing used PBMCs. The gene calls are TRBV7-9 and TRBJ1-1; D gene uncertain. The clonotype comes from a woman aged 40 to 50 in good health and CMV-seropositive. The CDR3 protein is CASSLVEARMNTEAFF. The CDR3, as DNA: TGTGCCAGCAGCTTAGTTGAGGCCCGCATGAACACTGAAGCTTTCTTT.